The table lists the clone carrying this T cell receptor (beta chain) with many counts. Its cognate antigen is unknown. These data come from a study of T cells in Graves' hyperthyroidism and ophthalmopathy. Study background: Peripheral blood specimens were obtained at initial diagnosis, prior to any treatment.

This CDR3 is built from 14 residues. The germline V gene has CDR1 LGHDT and CDR2 YNNKEL (reference sequence). Trimming cost V 5 bases and J 5 bases, with 15 bases left between them. Study-wide results and limits: A model of 13 V-J features distinguished ophthalmopathy from stable hyperthyroidism.

Amplification targeted TCR beta CDR3 regions from RNA transcripts. The HTBI primer set drove a first-round RT-PCR of the TCR CDR3. TCRdb reprocessed the multiplex PCR reads via MiXCR and lists one record per CDR3 protein. This sample carries 350,000 to 400,000 distinct CDR3 sequences, under 15% of them seen once, and the ten largest clones take 32%. Together with thyroid ultrasound, orbital computed tomography, serum thyroxine and TRAb, clinical symptoms were used for diagnoses. The sequence was obtained from a woman in her 30s with Graves' hyperthyroidism. Material for sequencing was blood. The rearrangement links TRBV3-1 to TRBJ2-5; D is perhaps TRBD2 (6 bases). This chain's CDR3 is CASSAGTGVETQYF. The DNA of the CDR3 is TGTGCCAGCAGCGCCGGGACGGGGGTGGAGACCCAGTACTTC.